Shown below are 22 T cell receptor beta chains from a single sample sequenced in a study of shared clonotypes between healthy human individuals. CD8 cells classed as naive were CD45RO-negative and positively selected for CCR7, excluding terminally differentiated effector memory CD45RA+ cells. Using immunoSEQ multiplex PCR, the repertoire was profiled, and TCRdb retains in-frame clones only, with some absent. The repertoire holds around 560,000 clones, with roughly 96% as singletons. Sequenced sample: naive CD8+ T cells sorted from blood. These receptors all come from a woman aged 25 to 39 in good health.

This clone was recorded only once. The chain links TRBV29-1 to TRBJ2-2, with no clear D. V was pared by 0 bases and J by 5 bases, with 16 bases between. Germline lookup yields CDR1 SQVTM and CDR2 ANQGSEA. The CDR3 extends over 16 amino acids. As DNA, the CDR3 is TGCAGCGTTGAAGATATGGAAGGACGGAGTACCGGGGAGCTGTTTTTT. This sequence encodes CSVEDMEGRSTGELFF.

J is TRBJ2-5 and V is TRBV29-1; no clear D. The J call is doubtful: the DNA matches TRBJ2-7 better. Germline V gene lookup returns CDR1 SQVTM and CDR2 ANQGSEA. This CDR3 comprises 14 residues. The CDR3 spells CSVVLGRSSYEQYF. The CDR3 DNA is TGCAGCGTTGTCCTCGGCAGGTCCTCCTACGAGCAGTACTTC.

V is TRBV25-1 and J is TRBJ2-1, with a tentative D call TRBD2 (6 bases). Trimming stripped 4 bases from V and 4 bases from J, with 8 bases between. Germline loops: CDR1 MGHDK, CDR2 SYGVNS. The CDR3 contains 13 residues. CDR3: CASSVGTYNEQFF. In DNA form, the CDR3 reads TGTGCCAGCAGTGTTGGGACTTACAATGAGCAGTTCTTC.

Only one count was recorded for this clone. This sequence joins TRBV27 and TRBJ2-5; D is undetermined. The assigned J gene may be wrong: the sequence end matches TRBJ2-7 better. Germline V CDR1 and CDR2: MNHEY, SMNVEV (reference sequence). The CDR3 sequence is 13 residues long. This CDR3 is CASSFAATYEQYF. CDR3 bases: TGTGCCAGCAGTTTCGCAGCAACCTACGAGCAGTACTTC.

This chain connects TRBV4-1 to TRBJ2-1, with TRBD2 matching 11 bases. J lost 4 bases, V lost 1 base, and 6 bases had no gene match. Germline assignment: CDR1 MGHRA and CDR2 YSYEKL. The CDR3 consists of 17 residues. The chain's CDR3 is CASSQVAGGPLYNEQFF. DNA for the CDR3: TGCGCCAGCAGCCAAGTAGCGGGAGGGCCGCTATACAATGAGCAGTTCTTC.

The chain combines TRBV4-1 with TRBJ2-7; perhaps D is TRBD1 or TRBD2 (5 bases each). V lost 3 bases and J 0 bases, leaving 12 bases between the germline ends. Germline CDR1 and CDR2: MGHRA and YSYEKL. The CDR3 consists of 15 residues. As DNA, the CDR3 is TGCGCCAGCAGCCACCTCCCTGGGGGCTCCTACGAGCAGTACTTC. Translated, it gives CASSHLPGGSYEQYF.

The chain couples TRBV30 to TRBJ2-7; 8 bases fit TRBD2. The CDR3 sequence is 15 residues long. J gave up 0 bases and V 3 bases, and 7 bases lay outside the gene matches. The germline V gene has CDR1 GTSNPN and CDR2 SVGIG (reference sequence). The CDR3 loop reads CAWRDLSGISYEQYF. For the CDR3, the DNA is TGTGCCTGGAGAGACCTTAGCGGGATCTCCTACGAGCAGTACTTC.

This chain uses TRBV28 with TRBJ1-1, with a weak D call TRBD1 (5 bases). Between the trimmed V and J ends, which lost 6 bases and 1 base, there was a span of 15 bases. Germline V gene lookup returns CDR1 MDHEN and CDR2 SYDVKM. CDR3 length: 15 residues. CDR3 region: CASSLLGGWNTEAFF. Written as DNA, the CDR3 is TGTGCCAGCAGCCTCCTGGGGGGTTGGAACACTGAAGCTTTCTTT.

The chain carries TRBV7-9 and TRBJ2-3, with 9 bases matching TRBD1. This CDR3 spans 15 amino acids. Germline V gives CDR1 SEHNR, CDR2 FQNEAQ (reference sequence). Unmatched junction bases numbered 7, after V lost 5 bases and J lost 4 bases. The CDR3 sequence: CASSLGQGIPDTQYF. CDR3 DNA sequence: TGTGCCAGCAGCCTGGGACAGGGTATCCCAGATACGCAGTATTTT. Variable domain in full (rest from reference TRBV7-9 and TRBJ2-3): DTGVSQNPRHKITKRGQNVTFRCDPISEHNRLYWYRQTLGQGPEFLTYFQNEAQLEKSRLLSDRFSAERPKGSFSTLEIQRTEQGDSAMYLCASSLGQGIPDTQYFGPGTRLTVL.

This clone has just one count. DNA for the CDR3: TGTGCCAGCAGCTTTGGCGGGAGGGGGACCTACGAGCAGTACTTC. Protein: CASSFGGRGTYEQYF. The chain employs TRBV7-8 and TRBJ2-7, with TRBD2 matching 9 bases. The germline V gene has CDR1 SGHVS and CDR2 FQNEAQ. J gave up 2 bases and V 3 bases, and 5 bases lay outside the gene matches. CDR3 size: 15 residues.

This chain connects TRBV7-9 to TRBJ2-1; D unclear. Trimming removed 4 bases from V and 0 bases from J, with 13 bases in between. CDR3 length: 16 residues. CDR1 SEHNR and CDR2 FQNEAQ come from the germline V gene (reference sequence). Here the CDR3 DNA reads TGTGCCAGCAGCTCCGGACCGGTGAGCTCCTACAATGAGCAGTTCTTC. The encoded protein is CASSSGPVSSYNEQFF.

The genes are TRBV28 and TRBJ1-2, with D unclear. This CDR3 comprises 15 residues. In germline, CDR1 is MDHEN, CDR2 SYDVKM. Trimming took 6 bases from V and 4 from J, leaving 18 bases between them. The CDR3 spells CASSQPREGFYGYTF. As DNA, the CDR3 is TGTGCCAGCAGCCAACCCCGGGAAGGCTTCTATGGCTACACCTTC.

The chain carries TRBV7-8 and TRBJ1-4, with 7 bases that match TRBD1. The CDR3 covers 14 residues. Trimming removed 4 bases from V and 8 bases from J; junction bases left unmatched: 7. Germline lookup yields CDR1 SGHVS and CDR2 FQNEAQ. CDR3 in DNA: TGTGCCAGCAGCTACCTAACAGGGGAGGAAAAACTGTTTTTT. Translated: CASSYLTGEEKLFF.

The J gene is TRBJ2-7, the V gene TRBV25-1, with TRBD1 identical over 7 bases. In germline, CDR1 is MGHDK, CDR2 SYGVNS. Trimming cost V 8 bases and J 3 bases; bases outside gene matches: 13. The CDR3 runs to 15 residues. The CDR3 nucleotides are TGTGCCAGCCACGCCCCGGGGACAGCCGTCTACGAGCAGTACTTC. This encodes CASHAPGTAVYEQYF.

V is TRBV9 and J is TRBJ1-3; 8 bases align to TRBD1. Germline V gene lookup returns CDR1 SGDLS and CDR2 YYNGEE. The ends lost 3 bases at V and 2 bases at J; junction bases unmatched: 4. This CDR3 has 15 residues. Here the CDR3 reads CASSARTGTGNTIYF. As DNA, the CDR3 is TGTGCCAGCAGCGCCCGGACAGGGACTGGAAACACCATATATTTT.

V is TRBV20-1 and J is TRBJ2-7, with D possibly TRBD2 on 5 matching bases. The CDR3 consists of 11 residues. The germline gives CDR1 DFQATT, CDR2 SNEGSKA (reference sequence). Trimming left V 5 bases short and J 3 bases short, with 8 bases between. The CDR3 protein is CSAWTGYEQYF. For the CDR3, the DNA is TGCAGTGCTTGGACTGGCTACGAGCAGTACTTC.

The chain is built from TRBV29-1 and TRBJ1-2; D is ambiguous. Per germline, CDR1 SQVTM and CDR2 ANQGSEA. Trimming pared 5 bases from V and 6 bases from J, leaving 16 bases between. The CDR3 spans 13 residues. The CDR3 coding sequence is TGCAGCGTTCCCAGTGGGGTTGGGAATGGCTACACCTTC. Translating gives CSVPSGVGNGYTF.

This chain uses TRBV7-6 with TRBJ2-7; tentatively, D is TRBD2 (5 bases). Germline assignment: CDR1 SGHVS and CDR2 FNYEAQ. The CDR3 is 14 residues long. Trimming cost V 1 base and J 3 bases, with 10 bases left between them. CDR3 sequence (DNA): TGTGCCAGCAGCTTAGGGACGACTATCTACGAGCAGTACTTC. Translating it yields CASSLGTTIYEQYF.

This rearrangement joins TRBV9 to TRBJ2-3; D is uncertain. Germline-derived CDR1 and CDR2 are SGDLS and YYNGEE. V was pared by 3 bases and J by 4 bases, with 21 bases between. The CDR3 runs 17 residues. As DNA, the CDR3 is TGTGCCAGCAGCGCGGAACCCGACCCGACGTTCCCAGATACGCAGTATTTT. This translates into CASSAEPDPTFPDTQYF.

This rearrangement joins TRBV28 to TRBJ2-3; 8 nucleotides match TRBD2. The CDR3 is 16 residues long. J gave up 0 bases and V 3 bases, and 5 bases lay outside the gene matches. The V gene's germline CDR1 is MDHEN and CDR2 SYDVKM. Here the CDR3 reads CASSFRGGLSTDTQYF. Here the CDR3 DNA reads TGTGCCAGCAGTTTTCGCGGGGGGCTTAGCACAGATACGCAGTATTTT. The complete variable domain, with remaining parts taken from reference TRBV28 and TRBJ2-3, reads DVKVTQSSRYLVKRTGEKVFLECVQDMDHENMFWYRQDPGLGLRLIYFSYDVKMKEKGDIPEGYSVSREKKERFSLILESASTNQTSMYLCASSFRGGLSTDTQYFGPGTRLTVL.

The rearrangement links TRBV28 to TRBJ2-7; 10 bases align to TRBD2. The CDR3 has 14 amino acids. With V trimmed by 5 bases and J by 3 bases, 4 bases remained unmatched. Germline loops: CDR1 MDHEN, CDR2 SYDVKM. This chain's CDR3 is CASSQAGGLYEQYF. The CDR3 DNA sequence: TGTGCCAGCAGTCAAGCGGGAGGGCTCTACGAGCAGTACTTC.

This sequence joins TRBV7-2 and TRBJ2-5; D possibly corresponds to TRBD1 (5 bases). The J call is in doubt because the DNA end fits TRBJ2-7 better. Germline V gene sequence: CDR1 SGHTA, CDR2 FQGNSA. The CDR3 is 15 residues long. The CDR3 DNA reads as TGTGCCAGCAGCTTAGTGCAGGGCCAAGGCTACGAGCAGTACTTC. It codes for CASSLVQGQGYEQYF.